The 22 T cell receptor beta chains below were found in one sample sequenced in a study of T cell repertoires in cytomegalovirus infection. TCRdb re-called the reads with MiXCR, one entry per CDR3 protein. The data contain under 850,000 distinct CDR3 sequences, roughly 36% of them singletons. Sequencing was performed on PBMCs. The receptors here all came from a human donor in good health (CMV status not recorded). Some clones in this sample may be carry-over from other donors' samples.

The V gene is TRBV11-3, the J gene TRBJ1-6; no firm D call. V was shortened by 2 bases and J by 5 bases, with 7 bases between the two germline ends. The CDR3 runs to 14 residues. The germline CDR1 and CDR2 sequences are SGHNT and YENEEA. CDR3 coding DNA: TGTGCCAGCAGCTTATCAGGACATAATTCACCCCTCCACTTT. It specifies CASSLSGHNSPLHF. Combining the CDR3 with reference TRBV11-3 and TRBJ1-6 gives the whole variable domain EAGVVQSPRYKIIEKKQPVAFWCNPISGHNTLYWYLQNLGQGPELLIRYENEEAVDDSQLPKDRFSAERLKGVDSTLKIQPAELGDSAVYLCASSLSGHNSPLHFGNGTRLTVT.

This clonotype was seen repeatedly, ten times or more. The chain has TRBV7-2 and TRBJ2-1, with TRBD2 identical over 10 bases. The CDR3 consists of 14 residues. With V trimmed by 5 bases and J by 9 bases, 7 bases remained unmatched. CDR1 and CDR2 from the germline V gene are SGHTA and FQGNSA. This chain's CDR3 is CASSPPSGRGEQFF. The CDR3 coding sequence is TGTGCCAGCAGCCCTCCTAGCGGGAGAGGTGAGCAGTTCTTC.

This clonotype showed up just a few times. This rearrangement joins TRBV24-1 to TRBJ2-3, with a tentative D call TRBD2 (5 bases). Germline V lookup: CDR1 KGHDR, CDR2 SFDVKD. The germline V and J ends were trimmed by 6 bases and 10 bases, with 13 bases remaining between them. The CDR3 contains 12 residues. CDR3 sequence reads: CATSLGSGPQYF. The CDR3 DNA reads as TGTGCCACCAGTTTAGGCAGCGGTCCGCAGTATTTT.

This chain links TRBV28 with TRBJ1-5; weak D call: TRBD1 (6 bases). The CDR3 is made up of 15 amino acids. V was pared by 8 bases and J by 3 bases, with 17 bases between. Germline CDR1 MDHEN, CDR2 SYDVKM. CDR3 coding DNA: TGTGCCAGCCATCCCCAACAGGGTTACAATCAGCCCCAGCATTTT. Translated, it gives CASHPQQGYNQPQHF.

The CDR3 DNA sequence: TGTGCCAGCAGCTTGGGGGGGTGGGCCGAGCAGTACTTC. Translation gives CASSLGGWAEQYF. The chain combines TRBV7-9 with TRBJ2-7; TRBD2 matches at 7 bases. After removal of 3 bases from V and 6 bases from J, the junction contained 5 bases not matched to a gene. The CDR3 is 13 residues long. CDR1 is SEHNR, CDR2 FQNEAQ, per germline (reference sequence).

On this clonotype: Given the absence of the conserved phenylalanine or tryptophan at the CDR3 end, a read error is likely. J is TRBJ1-5 and V is TRBV4-3, with D possibly TRBD1 on 5 matching bases. Trimming cost V 5 bases and J 4 bases, with 12 bases left between them. The CDR3 spans 14 residues. Germline CDR1 LGHNA, CDR2 YSLEER. DNA for the CDR3: TGCGCCAGCAGCTGGGGGGATGGAAATCAGCCCCAGCATTCT. Translating gives CASSWGDGNQPQHS.

This clonotype is medium-sized (0.01 to 0.1%). The rearrangement joins TRBV7-2 to TRBJ2-5, with TRBD2 matching 8 bases. CDR3 length: 15 amino acids. After removal of 1 base from V and 4 bases from J, the junction contained 5 bases not matched to a gene. In germline, CDR1 is SGHTA, CDR2 FQGNSA. The CDR3 sequence: CASSLGSGTLETQYF. CDR3 coding DNA: TGTGCCAGCAGCTTAGGTAGCGGGACTTTAGAGACCCAGTACTTC.

In its sample, this clonotype was seen a few times. The chain links TRBV19 to TRBJ2-1, with no clear D. Germline loops: CDR1 LNHDA, CDR2 SQIVND (reference sequence). The CDR3 sequence is 12 residues long. V was clipped by 8 bases and J by 5 bases, with 10 bases between them. CDR3 loop: CASDDWNNEQFF. In nucleotides, the CDR3 is TGTGCCAGTGATGACTGGAACAATGAGCAGTTCTTC. Using reference TRBV19 and TRBJ2-1 for the parts outside the CDR3, the full variable domain is DGGITQSPKYLFRKEGQNVTLSCEQNLNHDAMYWYRQDPGQGLRLIYYSQIVNDFQKGDIAEGYSVSREKKESFPLTVTSAQKNPTAFYLCASDDWNNEQFFGPGTRLTVL.

The chain is built from TRBV6-2 or TRBV6-3 and TRBJ2-7; perhaps TRBD1 as D (5 bases). The CDR3 is made up of 14 amino acids. Per germline, CDR1 MNHEY and CDR2 SVGEGT. Here the CDR3 reads CATHPRGPAYEQYF. CDR3 nucleotides: TGTGCAACCCATCCAAGGGGCCCGGCCTACGAGCAGTACTTC.

This clonotype has just a few counts. The chain couples TRBV28 to TRBJ2-4; 8 bases agree with TRBD1. Germline CDR1 is MDHEN and CDR2 is SYDVKM. Trimming removed 4 bases from V and 1 base from J; junction bases left unmatched: 15. The CDR3 extends over 19 amino acids. CDR3 residues: CASSSRTRQGFSAKNIQYF. CDR3 DNA: TGTGCCAGCAGTTCCCGAACTCGACAGGGGTTTTCGGCCAAAAACATTCAGTACTTC.

The chain combines TRBV30 with TRBJ1-3; D gene unclear. The CDR3 is 15 amino acids. Deletions cut 2 bases from V and 2 bases from J, with 13 bases between. Germline assignment: CDR1 GTSNPN and CDR2 SVGIG (reference sequence). The CDR3 DNA reads TGTGCCTGGAGTCCTAGGGCCCACACTGGAAACACCATATATTTT. Translating gives CAWSPRAHTGNTIYF.

This clonotype has only a few counts. CDR3 residues: CASSLRGAANEKLFF. The CDR3, as DNA: TGTGCCAGCAGCCTTAGGGGAGCGGCTAATGAAAAACTGTTTTTT. The J gene is TRBJ1-4, the V gene TRBV14; D perhaps matches TRBD1 (5 bases). The CDR3 is made up of 15 amino acids. Germline loops: CDR1 SGHDN, CDR2 FVKESK. Trimming stripped 4 bases from V and 3 bases from J, with 12 bases between.

V gene TRBV7-6 combines with J gene TRBJ1-2; D is ambiguous. The germline gives CDR1 SGHVS, CDR2 FNYEAQ. Trimming cost V 5 bases and J 6 bases, with 16 bases left between them. This CDR3 is 14 amino acids long. The CDR3 region is CASSPPDGPDGYTF. DNA of the CDR3: TGTGCCAGCAGCCCCCCGGACGGCCCGGATGGCTACACCTTC.

This rearrangement joins TRBV20-1 to TRBJ1-2; 8 bases agree with TRBD1. The CDR3 contains 13 residues. Trimming cost V 3 bases and J 4 bases; bases outside gene matches: 4. CDR1 is DFQATT, CDR2 SNEGSKA, per germline (reference sequence). The CDR3 spells CSARSDRAYGYTF. The CDR3 DNA sequence: TGCAGTGCTAGGTCGGACAGGGCCTATGGCTACACCTTC.

The V call is TRBV3-1, the J call TRBJ2-1; D not certain. This CDR3 is built from 13 residues. CDR1 LGHDT and CDR2 YNNKEL come from the germline V gene (reference sequence). V was shortened by 0 bases and J by 7 bases, with 7 bases between the two germline ends. In DNA form, the CDR3 reads TGTGCCAGCAGCCAAGACGGGCTGAATGAGCAGTTCTTC. Translating it yields CASSQDGLNEQFF.

This clonotype was seen a handful of times. The J gene is TRBJ1-2, the V gene TRBV19; 10 bases map to TRBD1. The junction had 3 bases not matched to a gene; V was cut back by 10 bases and J by 4 bases. Germline V gene sequence: CDR1 LNHDA, CDR2 SQIVND (reference sequence). The CDR3 loop spans 12 amino acids. The CDR3 DNA reads as TGTGCCATCTGGACAGGGGGCTATGGCTACACCTTC. This codes for CAIWTGGYGYTF.

Remarks on this clonotype: One junction end does not reproduce the germline sequence, and a read error may be involved. The chain has TRBV6-1 and TRBJ1-2; 10 bases are a match to TRBD1. Germline V gene lookup returns CDR1 MNHNS and CDR2 SASEGT. There are 16 residues in the CDR3. The CDR3 here is CASSDMGQGPFYCYTF. CDR3 in DNA: TGTGCCAGCAGTGATATGGGACAGGGGCCTTTCTATTGCTACACCTTC.

The chain recombines TRBV7-2 with TRBJ1-3; no firm D call. V was shortened by 1 base and J by 2 bases, with 6 bases between the two germline ends. Germline V lookup: CDR1 SGHTA, CDR2 FQGNSA. The CDR3 has 14 amino acids. In DNA form, the CDR3 reads TGTGCCAGCAGCTTAGACACAGCTGGAAACACCATATATTTT. It translates to CASSLDTAGNTIYF.

The chain couples TRBV20-1 to TRBJ1-5, with unresolved D. V was clipped by 0 bases and J by 0 bases, with 6 bases between them. The CDR3 loop spans 14 amino acids. Looked up from germline, CDR1 is DFQATT and CDR2 is SNEGSKA (reference sequence). CDR3 protein: CSARDRASNQPQHF. CDR3 bases: TGCAGTGCTAGAGATCGGGCTAGCAATCAGCCCCAGCATTTT.

This clonotype was observed a few times. The genes are TRBV12-5 and TRBJ2-2; perhaps D is TRBD1 or TRBD2 (5 bases each). The ends were cut back, 1 base at V and 6 bases at J, with 6 bases in the middle. The CDR3 loop spans 13 amino acids. Germline CDR1 is LGHNT and CDR2 is FRNRAP. The chain's CDR3 is CASGLGGAGELFF. The CDR3 coding sequence is TGTGCTAGTGGTTTGGGAGGGGCCGGGGAGCTGTTTTTT. Full variable domain (missing parts from reference TRBV12-5 and TRBJ2-2): DARVTQTPRHKVTEMGQEVTMRCQPILGHNTVFWYRQTMMQGLELLAYFRNRAPLDDSGMPKDRFSAEMPDATLATLKIQPSEPRDSAVYFCASGLGGAGELFFGEGSRLTVL.

This rearrangement joins TRBV7-3 to TRBJ2-3; possibly TRBD1 or TRBD2 for D (5 bases each). V was cut by 4 bases and J by 1 base, with 15 bases left in between. The germline V gene encodes CDR1 SGHTA and CDR2 FQGTGA. The CDR3 runs 16 residues. Here the CDR3 DNA reads TGTGCCAGCAGCTCCGGGGCTCGAACGGGCACAGATACGCAGTATTTT. Residues: CASSSGARTGTDTQYF.

This clonotype came up many times. V usage is TRBV19 and J usage is TRBJ1-1, with TRBD1 as a possible D gene (6 bases). The CDR3 contains 15 residues. V dropped 2 bases and J dropped 4 bases, with 14 bases sitting between them. Germline CDR1 and CDR2: LNHDA and SQIVND (reference sequence). The CDR3 sequence: CASSIIPGASTEAFF. The CDR3 nucleotides are TGTGCCAGTAGTATAATACCGGGGGCGAGCACTGAAGCTTTCTTT.